This TCR beta chain is drawn from a study of glioma-infiltrating T cells. Study conclusions and caveats: Tissue-blood divergence was below expectation in non-neoplastic patients, above in gliomas. Only very few CDR3 sequences appeared in both tissue and blood.

Using RNA template, CDR3s of TCR alpha and beta were amplified with iRepertoire arm-PCR. For one-step reverse transcription and amplification, 100-400 ng of tissue mRNA or PBMC total RNA was used. TCRdb recomputed calls from the multiplex PCR reads with MiXCR, one row per CDR3 protein. The sample records about 140,000 distinct CDR3 sequences, around 42% being singletons. CDR1 is SGHRS, CDR2 YFSETQ, per germline. The CDR3 is made up of 15 amino acids. Trimming at V came to 4 bases and at J to 3 bases, leaving 6 bases not matched to a gene. Remarks on this clonotype: Its antigen is undetermined.

The chain couples TRBV5-1 to TRBJ2-7; TRBD2 agrees at 11 bases. The TCR comes from a human donor with low-grade glioma or glioblastoma, undergoing nonglioma brain surgery, or in good health (not recorded which). Sample: glioma tissue, nonneoplastic brain tissue, or PBMCs (not recorded which). The CDR3 spells CASSLGTSGHYEQYF. The DNA for the CDR3 is TGCGCCAGCAGCCTTGGGACTAGCGGCCACTACGAGCAGTACTTC.